These 12 T cell receptor beta chains originate from one sample sequenced in a study of T cells in Graves' hyperthyroidism and ophthalmopathy. The TCR beta CDR3 regions underwent amplification using RNA transcripts as the source. An initial round of RT-PCR targeting the TCR CDR3 relied on the HTBI primer set. MiXCR, applied by TCRdb to the multiplex PCR reads, yields one record per CDR3 protein. This sample yields around 100,000 distinct CDR3 sequences, of which 40% to 50% are seen a single time; 26% belongs to the top ten. Material: blood. The receptors shown here come from a man in his forties or fifties with Graves' hyperthyroidism.

In the case of this clonotype: One end of the junction fails to match germline, which may point to a read error. The chain carries TRBV24-1 and TRBJ2-1; TRBD1 agrees at 9 bases. The CDR3 length is 16 residues. Germline CDR1 reads KGHDR; CDR2 reads SFDVKD. The CDR3 coding sequence is TGTGCCACCAGTAATAACCCGGGGACAGGGAGTAGTGAGCAGTTCTTT. Residues: CATSNNPGTGSSEQFF.

The rearrangement joins TRBV5-6 to TRBJ2-3; D gene uncertain. The J call may be in error: the DNA end matches TRBJ2-7 better. This CDR3 has 17 amino acids. Germline CDR1 and CDR2: SGHDT and YYEEEE. Written as DNA, the CDR3 is TGTGCCAGCAGCTTGTTGTCGGTGGCGGTAATCACAGATACGCAGTACTTC. It is translated as CASSLLSVAVITDTQYF.

This clonotype was counted at least ten times. The V call is TRBV19, the J call TRBJ2-7, with 8 nucleotides matching TRBD2. The ends lost 3 bases at V and 2 bases at J; junction bases unmatched: 6. This CDR3 spans 15 amino acids. CDR1 and CDR2 from the germline V gene are LNHDA and SQIVND (reference sequence). The CDR3 bases are TGTGCCAGTAGTATGGTCGGGACTAGACCCTACGAGCAGTACTTC. Amino acid sequence: CASSMVGTRPYEQYF.

The gene calls are TRBV12-3 or TRBV12-4 and TRBJ2-5, with D possibly TRBD2 on 6 matching bases. V shed 5 bases and J shed 5 bases, with 18 bases lying between them. The CDR3 runs to 15 residues. The CDR3 loop reads CASSPRPGLLETQYF. The CDR3 DNA follows: TGTGCCAGCAGTCCGAGGCCGGGACTCCTCGAGACCCAGTACTTC.

This clonotype has only a few counts. V is TRBV29-1 and J is TRBJ1-2; 9 bases map to TRBD1. The CDR3 has 13 residues. From germline, CDR1 is SQVTM and CDR2 ANQGSEA. Trimming at V came to 3 bases and at J to 8 bases, leaving 7 bases not matched to a gene. CDR3 DNA sequence: TGCAGCGTTGAGCACAGGGGGCTCGGCGGCTACACCTTC. This codes for CSVEHRGLGGYTF. Looking up the rest from reference TRBV29-1 and TRBJ1-2 gives the full variable domain: SAVISQKPSRDICQRGTSLTIQCQVDSQVTMMFWYRQQPGQSLTLIATANQGSEATYESGFVIDKFPISRPNLTFSTLTVSNMSPEDSSIYLCSVEHRGLGGYTFGSGTRLTVV.

Comments on this clonotype: It differs at one base from a far larger clone, so likely a read error. The chain joins TRBV6-1 to TRBJ2-1; D call uncertain. This CDR3 has 11 amino acids. Germline V CDR1 and CDR2: MNHNS, SASEGT. The CDR3 spells CASTSYNGQFF. DNA of the CDR3: TGTGCCAGCACCTCCTACAATGGGCAGTTCTTC.

This chain links TRBV4-1 with TRBJ2-7, with a possible D match to TRBD2 (6 bases). Germline V lookup: CDR1 MGHRA, CDR2 YSYEKL. Trimming pared 4 bases from V and 1 base from J, leaving 11 bases between. This CDR3 region has 14 residues. CDR3 sequence reads: CASSLRDLSYEQYF. The CDR3 DNA follows: TGCGCCAGCAGCCTCCGGGACTTGTCCTACGAGCAGTACTTC.

Many counts were recorded for this clonotype. The chain recombines TRBV2 with TRBJ1-6; D might be TRBD1 (6 bases). The V gene's germline CDR1 is SNHLY and CDR2 FYNNEI. The ends were cut back, 7 bases at V and 9 bases at J, with 16 bases in the middle. This CDR3 is 14 amino acids long. The DNA of the CDR3 is TGTGCCAGCAATCTGAACAGGGAGGGTTCACCCCTCCACTTT. It yields the protein CASNLNREGSPLHF.

Comments on this clonotype: This CDR3 fails to terminate in the conserved phenylalanine or tryptophan, so it likely reflects a read error. The V and J genes are TRBV20-1 and TRBJ2-3; no clear D. The germline V gene encodes CDR1 DFQATT and CDR2 SNEGSKA (reference sequence). V was cut by 6 bases and J by 7 bases, with 17 bases left in between. This CDR3 has 13 amino acids. CDR3 nucleotide sequence: TGCAGTGCCCCTCGGCAGGCCGGCTATACGCAGTATTCT. Amino acid sequence: CSAPRQAGYTQYS.

Worth noting for this clonotype: A read error is possible here, since a much larger clone lies one base away. The chain is built from TRBV6-5 and TRBJ2-1; 7 nucleotides line up with TRBD2. The germline CDR1 and CDR2 sequences are MNHEY and SVGAGI. The CDR3 loop spans 16 amino acids. This CDR3 reads CASSYPSGAGYNEQVF. The CDR3 DNA reads TGTGCCAGCAGTTACCCCAGCGGGGCGGGCTACAATGAGCAGGTCTTC.

A remark on this clonotype: Its ends do not fully match the called genes, so a read error is possible. The chain recombines TRBV7-7 with TRBJ1-1; D gene ambiguous. CDR1 is SSHAT and CDR2 is FNYEAQ in the germline V gene (reference sequence). The length of the CDR3 is 13 residues. This CDR3 is CASSPWRNTEAFF. CDR3 DNA: TGTGCTAGCAGCCCCTGGCGGAACACTGAAGCTTTCTTT. Combining the CDR3 with reference TRBV7-7 and TRBJ1-1 gives the whole variable domain GAGVSQSPRYKVTKRGQDVTLRCDPISSHATLYWYQQALGQGPEFLTYFNYEAQPDKSGLPSDRFSAERPEGSISTLTIQRTEQRDSAMYRCASSPWRNTEAFFGQGTRLTVV.

The J gene is TRBJ1-6, the V gene TRBV6-4; D is uncertain. Trimming left V 4 bases short and J 8 bases short, with 6 bases between. The CDR3 has 12 residues. Germline V gene sequence: CDR1 MRHNA, CDR2 SNTAGT. CDR3 sequence reads: CASSAAYSPLHF. The CDR3 DNA is TGTGCCAGCAGTGCTGCTTATTCACCCCTCCACTTT.